The clone carrying this T cell receptor (beta chain) showed up just a few times. The antigen is unknown. Mouse germline and gene names are used. The CDR3 end lies 4 residues beyond the end of the read and is filled in from the germline J gene. Described time point: mouse skin 3 weeks after grafting. The recipient mice had their skin biopsied at grafting and again 3 and 6 weeks later. These data belong to a study of CD8+ T cells in alopecia areata. As for the study in general: Female C3H/HeJ mice aged about 7-11 weeks were given skin from C3H/HeJ graft donors, 6-12 months old, that had spontaneous alopecia. General observations from the study: Scalp samples also contribute reads from the resident alphabeta T cells found in normal skin.

Reverse transcribed after extraction, RNA yielded cDNA as the sequencing template. The table came from immunoSEQ multiplex PCR; TCRdb's copy has only in-frame clones and leaves some out. Reported are thousands of clones, none seen only once; the ten largest carry roughly a tenth. Germline assignment: CDR1 LGHNA and CDR2 YNLKQL (reference sequence). Trimming took off 0 bases at V and 2 bases at J, with 9 bases between the two ends. This CDR3 spans 15 amino acids. The source was skin, collected at week 3. The chain carries TRBV5 and TRBJ2-5; D may be TRBD2 (6 bases). This TCR came from a C3H/HeJ mouse with alopecia areata. MHC haplotype here: H2-k. The covered CDR3 bases are TGTGCCAGCAGCCAAGAACCTGGGGCCCAAGAC. Amino acid sequence: CASSQEPGAQD. The whole CDR3 is CASSQEPGAQDTQYF.